Presented here are 31 T cell receptor beta chains from one specimen sequenced in a study of T cell responses to AZD1222 COVID-19 vaccine. The repertoire was sequenced with immunoSEQ multiplex PCR; TCRdb's copy has only in-frame clones and lacks some. The data show 180,000 or so clones, about 89% seen once. This specimen was peripheral blood, taken on day 0 of AZD1222 vaccination. The receptors here all came from an adult in good health.

The chain joins TRBV5-1 to TRBJ2-1; D ambiguous. The CDR3 is 12 amino acids. V lost 4 bases, J lost 10 bases, and 12 bases lay in between. Looked up from germline, CDR1 is SGHRS and CDR2 is YFSETQ. CDR3 in DNA: TGCGCCAGCAGCATTGCCCATTACGAGCAGTTCTTC. This codes for CASSIAHYEQFF.

For this clone: This CDR3 is also generated by other DNA sequences in the sample. The genes are TRBV15 and TRBJ1-1; D is ambiguous. This CDR3 has 14 amino acids. Germline V gene sequence: CDR1 LNHNV, CDR2 YYDKDF (reference sequence). V was trimmed by 0 bases and J by 0 bases, leaving 5 bases between them. The CDR3 is CATSRDRVNTEAFF. The CDR3 bases are TGTGCCACCAGCAGAGATAGGGTGAACACTGAAGCTTTCTTT.

The chain is built from TRBV7-9 and TRBJ1-1; tentatively, D is TRBD1 (5 bases). This CDR3 spans 15 amino acids. Germline CDR1 and CDR2: SEHNR and FQNEAQ (reference sequence). V was trimmed by 0 bases and J by 1 base, leaving 9 bases between them. The CDR3 protein is CASSLADGGNTEAFF. CDR3 DNA: TGTGCCAGCAGCTTAGCCGATGGGGGGAACACTGAAGCTTTCTTT. Full variable domain (missing parts from reference TRBV7-9 and TRBJ1-1): DTGVSQNPRHKITKRGQNVTFRCDPISEHNRLYWYRQTLGQGPEFLTYFQNEAQLEKSRLLSDRFSAERPKGSFSTLEIQRTEQGDSAMYLCASSLADGGNTEAFFGQGTRLTVV.

The rearrangement joins TRBV19 to TRBJ2-1; D assignment may be TRBD1 or TRBD2 (6 bases each). Germline lookup yields CDR1 LNHDA and CDR2 SQIVND (reference sequence). V lost 3 bases to trimming and J lost 4 bases, with 16 bases between them. The CDR3 runs to 16 residues. The CDR3 DNA is TGTGCCAGTAGTATTAAAAGAACAGGGAGGTACAATGAGCAGTTCTTC. Encoded protein: CASSIKRTGRYNEQFF.

J is TRBJ2-1 and V is TRBV7-8, with 14 bases fitting TRBD2. V was clipped by 5 bases and J by 9 bases; unmatched bases: 9. This CDR3 is 16 amino acids long. Germline V gives CDR1 SGHVS, CDR2 FQNEAQ. CDR3 nucleotide sequence: TGTGCCAGCAGCCAAATGACTAGCGGGAGGGAGATTGAGCAGTTCTTC. This gives the protein CASSQMTSGREIEQFF.

V gene TRBV7-2 combines with J gene TRBJ2-2; 7 nucleotides agree with TRBD2. The CDR3 extends over 17 amino acids. V gave up 7 bases and J gave up 0 bases; unmatched junction bases: 11. From germline, CDR1 is SGHTA and CDR2 FQGNSA. CDR3 bases: TGTGCCAGCACCCTAGCCCCTAGCGGAGCGAACACCGGGGAGCTGTTTTTT. Protein: CASTLAPSGANTGELFF.

This clone was recorded a few times. The CDR3 DNA follows: TGTGCCAGCAGCCGAGGGGGGTCTGCGGGGAACACTGAAGCTTTCTTT. It translates to CASSRGGSAGNTEAFF. The V gene is TRBV3-1 (or the pseudogene TRBV3-2), the J gene TRBJ1-1; D possibly corresponds to TRBD1 (6 bases). V lost 4 bases and J lost 1, with 16 bases in between. Germline CDR1 reads LGHDT; CDR2 reads YNNKEL (reference sequence). This CDR3 contains 16 residues.

The rearrangement links TRBV30 to TRBJ2-3, with TRBD1 matching 10 bases. The V and J ends lost 0 bases and 0 bases, in that order; junction bases with no gene match: 3. This CDR3 spans 16 amino acids. CDR1 and CDR2 from the germline V gene are GTSNPN and SVGIG (reference sequence). The CDR3 reads CAWSVGTGASTDTQYF. The CDR3 DNA reads as TGTGCCTGGAGTGTAGGGACAGGGGCCAGCACAGATACGCAGTATTTT.

The rearrangement links TRBV20-1 to TRBJ1-2; D unresolved. V lost 3 bases and J lost 0, with 2 bases in between. The CDR3 length is 11 residues. Germline V CDR1 and CDR2: DFQATT, SNEGSKA (reference sequence). CDR3 sequence (DNA): TGCAGTGCTAGTGCTAACTATGGCTACACCTTC. Amino acid sequence: CSASANYGYTF.

The CDR3 protein is CASSLANEKLFF. The CDR3 DNA reads as TGTGCCAGCAGTCTGGCGAATGAAAAACTGTTTTTT. This chain joins TRBV28 and TRBJ1-4; no clear D. V was cut by 5 bases and J by 5 bases, with 6 bases left in between. The CDR3 sequence is 12 residues long. Germline V gene lookup returns CDR1 MDHEN and CDR2 SYDVKM.

The chain has TRBV24-1 and TRBJ2-1, with a tentative D call TRBD1 (5 bases). This CDR3 has 13 amino acids. Trimming removed 5 bases at V and 5 bases at J, with 9 bases between. CDR1 is KGHDR, CDR2 SFDVKD, per germline. Written as DNA, the CDR3 is TGTGCCACCAGTGGTGCAGGGCACAATGAGCAGTTCTTC. Amino acid sequence: CATSGAGHNEQFF.

The chain links TRBV27 to TRBJ1-6; a possible D gene is TRBD1 (6 bases). Germline-derived CDR1 and CDR2 are MNHEY and SMNVEV (reference sequence). The V end was cut by 5 bases, the J end by 8 bases, with 10 bases between. CDR3 length equals 13 residues. The CDR3 DNA reads as TGTGCCAGCAGTCAACAGGGAGATTCACCCCTCCACTTT. Encoded protein: CASSQQGDSPLHF.

This clone was seen only a few times. The chain is built from TRBV29-1 and TRBJ2-3, with TRBD2 identical over 7 bases. The CDR3 is 13 amino acids. The germline V gene encodes CDR1 SQVTM and CDR2 ANQGSEA. Losses at the gene ends were 6 bases for V and 3 bases for J; bases not matched to a gene: 6. CDR3 DNA: TGCAGCGTCGACGGACTAGGGACAGATACGCAGTATTTT. It is translated as CSVDGLGTDTQYF.

The chain's CDR3 is CASSPGGRSSYNSPLHF. The CDR3 region has the DNA TGTGCCAGCAGCCCGGGGGGACGGAGCTCCTATAATTCACCCCTCCACTTT. J is TRBJ1-6 and V is TRBV7-8, with D tentatively TRBD1 (5 bases). The length of the CDR3 is 17 residues. Per the germline V gene, CDR1 is SGHVS and CDR2 is FQNEAQ. Trimming cost V 5 bases and J 0 bases, with 14 bases left between them.

The chain joins TRBV5-8 to TRBJ2-4; 7 bases fit TRBD1. This CDR3 region has 16 residues. The germline V gene has CDR1 SGHTS and CDR2 YDEGEE. Trimming removed 4 bases from V and 3 bases from J; junction bases left unmatched: 10. The CDR3 sequence: CASSPHRGGDKNIQYF. CDR3 bases: TGTGCCAGCAGCCCTCACAGGGGTGGGGACAAAAACATTCAGTACTTC. The entire variable domain, with the rest obtained from reference TRBV5-8 and TRBJ2-4, is as follows: EAGVTQSPTHLIKTRGQQATLRCSPISGHTSVYWYQQALGLGLQFLLWYDEGEERNRGNFPPRFSGRQFPNYSSELNVNALELEDSALYLCASSPHRGGDKNIQYFGAGTRLSVL.

The gene calls are TRBV4-3 and TRBJ2-3, with 13 bases identical to TRBD2. Losses at the gene ends were 1 base for V and 6 bases for J; bases not matched to a gene: 7. Per the germline V gene, CDR1 is LGHNA and CDR2 is YSLEER. This CDR3 comprises 17 residues. CDR3: CASSQGRTSGRPDTQYF. The CDR3 nucleotides are TGCGCCAGCAGCCAAGGAAGGACTAGCGGGAGACCTGATACGCAGTATTTT.

This chain uses TRBV28 with TRBJ2-4; TRBD1 agrees at 9 bases. V dropped 1 base and J dropped 0; count of bases not matched to a gene: 10. CDR1 is MDHEN, CDR2 SYDVKM, per germline. CDR3 length: 19 residues. The CDR3 sequence: CASSLSRTGAILAKNIQYF. CDR3 nucleotides: TGTGCCAGCAGTTTATCTAGGACAGGGGCCATCCTAGCCAAAAACATTCAGTACTTC. Full variable domain (remainder filled in from reference TRBV28 and TRBJ2-4): DVKVTQSSRYLVKRTGEKVFLECVQDMDHENMFWYRQDPGLGLRLIYFSYDVKMKEKGDIPEGYSVSREKKERFSLILESASTNQTSMYLCASSLSRTGAILAKNIQYFGAGTRLSVL.

V and J are TRBV13 and TRBJ2-2, with D perhaps TRBD1 or TRBD2 (5 bases each). The CDR3 covers 16 residues. The V gene lost 0 bases and the J gene lost 4 bases, with 12 bases spanning the gap. From germline, CDR1 is PRHDT and CDR2 FYEKMQ (reference sequence). This chain's CDR3 is CASSLGRGDATGELFF. CDR3 in DNA: TGTGCCAGCAGCTTAGGCCGAGGGGACGCCACCGGGGAGCTGTTTTTT.

The chain couples TRBV18 to TRBJ2-3; TRBD2 agrees at 11 bases. The trim removed 5 bases at V and 4 bases at J, leaving 8 bases unmatched. This CDR3 has 16 amino acids. Germline assignment: CDR1 KGHSH and CDR2 LQKENI. CDR3 nucleotides: TGTGCCAGCTCATCGATAGCGGGGGGGCTTTCAGATACGCAGTATTTT. Translation: CASSSIAGGLSDTQYF.

This chain connects TRBV28 to TRBJ1-1; D remains unclear. CDR1 MDHEN and CDR2 SYDVKM come from the germline V gene. This CDR3 contains 14 residues. V lost 5 bases, J lost 2 bases, and 12 bases lay in between. The CDR3 sequence: CASSPQRGNTEAFF. CDR3 bases: TGTGCCAGCAGTCCGCAACGAGGCAACACTGAAGCTTTCTTT. The whole variable domain, remainder taken from reference TRBV28 and TRBJ1-1, is DVKVTQSSRYLVKRTGEKVFLECVQDMDHENMFWYRQDPGLGLRLIYFSYDVKMKEKGDIPEGYSVSREKKERFSLILESASTNQTSMYLCASSPQRGNTEAFFGQGTRLTVV.

In this sample, this clone turned up a few times. The chain links TRBV9 to TRBJ1-5; 9 positions match TRBD1. The J segment lost 4 bases and the V segment lost 3 bases, leaving 2 bases of the junction unmatched. This CDR3 is built from 14 residues. The germline V gene has CDR1 SGDLS and CDR2 YYNGEE. The CDR3 spells CASSGTGDNQPQHF. The CDR3 coding sequence is TGTGCCAGCAGCGGGACAGGGGATAATCAGCCCCAGCATTTT.

This rearrangement joins TRBV7-8 to TRBJ1-5; D uncertain. The ends were cut back, 2 bases at V and 3 bases at J, with 8 bases in the middle. Germline V CDR1 and CDR2: SGHVS, FQNEAQ. CDR3 length equals 14 residues. The CDR3 spells CASSLSDVNQPQHF. DNA for the CDR3: TGTGCCAGCAGCTTATCGGACGTCAATCAGCCCCAGCATTTT.

The chain uses TRBV10-3 and TRBJ1-2, with D unresolved. Germline V lookup: CDR1 ENHRY, CDR2 SYGVKD. The length of the CDR3 is 13 residues. V lost 2 bases and J lost 8, with 12 bases in between. CDR3 in amino acids: CAISESPSKGYTF. As DNA, the CDR3 is TGTGCCATCAGTGAGAGTCCGTCTAAGGGCTACACCTTC.

V and J are TRBV5-8 and TRBJ2-1; 16 positions match TRBD2. The CDR3 totals 17 residues. After removal of 2 bases from V and 7 bases from J, the junction contained 6 bases not matched to a gene. CDR1 is SGHTS and CDR2 is YDEGEE in the germline V gene. The CDR3 loop is CASSLGGTSGRANEQFF. The CDR3 DNA reads as TGTGCCAGCAGCTTAGGAGGGACTAGCGGGAGGGCGAATGAGCAGTTCTTC. Full variable domain (missing parts from reference TRBV5-8 and TRBJ2-1): EAGVTQSPTHLIKTRGQQATLRCSPISGHTSVYWYQQALGLGLQFLLWYDEGEERNRGNFPPRFSGRQFPNYSSELNVNALELEDSALYLCASSLGGTSGRANEQFFGPGTRLTVL.

This sequence joins TRBV11-2 and TRBJ2-1; 9 positions agree with TRBD2. The CDR3 runs 15 residues. V lost 5 bases to trimming and J lost 4 bases; unmatched junction nucleotides: 6. From germline, CDR1 is SGHAT and CDR2 FQNNGV. For the CDR3, the DNA is TGTGCCAGCAGCCCCGGGACTAGCTCTTACAATGAGCAGTTCTTC. Amino acids: CASSPGTSSYNEQFF.

The V gene is TRBV5-5, the J gene TRBJ1-1; D is perhaps TRBD1 (5 bases). Trimming shortened V by 4 bases and J by 1 base, and 14 bases separated the two germline ends. The CDR3 runs to 15 residues. CDR1 SGHKS and CDR2 YYEKEE come from the germline V gene (reference sequence). The CDR3 region is CASSLIGTANTEAFF. For the CDR3, the DNA is TGTGCCAGCAGCCTAATTGGGACGGCGAACACTGAAGCTTTCTTT.

V and J are TRBV5-1 and TRBJ2-1; D is undetermined. V shed 1 base and J shed 7 bases, with 9 bases lying between them. Germline CDR1 SGHRS, CDR2 YFSETQ. The CDR3 contains 13 residues. CDR3 DNA: TGCGCCAGCAGCTTGTTCAGGCTTAATGAGCAGTTCTTC. As protein: CASSLFRLNEQFF.

The chain combines TRBV18 with TRBJ1-6; D is possibly TRBD1 (6 bases). The length of the CDR3 is 16 residues. In germline, CDR1 is KGHSH, CDR2 LQKENI. V lost 2 bases and J 5 bases, leaving 13 bases between the germline ends. DNA of the CDR3: TGTGCCAGCTCACCAAGTACGGGGGCTGATAATTCACCCCTCCACTTT. This sequence encodes CASSPSTGADNSPLHF.

This chain links TRBV25-1 with TRBJ1-2, with D perhaps matching TRBD1 (5 bases). The germline gives CDR1 MGHDK, CDR2 SYGVNS. The CDR3 totals 16 residues. Trimming pared 3 bases from V and 3 bases from J, leaving 17 bases between. As DNA, the CDR3 is TGTGCCAGCAGTGATAAGGGGACCAGTGGGGACTATGGCTACACCTTC. Its protein is CASSDKGTSGDYGYTF.

This clone has only one observation. The genes are TRBV19 and TRBJ1-4; perhaps TRBD1 as D (6 bases). V lost 6 bases to trimming and J lost 5 bases, with 16 bases between them. Germline-derived CDR1 and CDR2 are LNHDA and SQIVND (reference sequence). The CDR3 runs 15 residues. DNA of the CDR3: TGTGCCAGTAGGTCTCGACAGGTACTCAATGAAAAACTGTTTTTT. This translates into CASRSRQVLNEKLFF.

J is TRBJ1-1 and V is TRBV19; a possible D gene is TRBD1 (6 bases). There are 16 residues in the CDR3. Germline lookup yields CDR1 LNHDA and CDR2 SQIVND (reference sequence). The V and J ends lost 5 bases and 1 base respectively, with 17 bases between them. CDR3 amino acids: CASSLQGFRGNTEAFF. The CDR3 nucleotides read TGTGCCAGTAGTCTACAGGGCTTTCGGGGGAACACTGAAGCTTTCTTT.